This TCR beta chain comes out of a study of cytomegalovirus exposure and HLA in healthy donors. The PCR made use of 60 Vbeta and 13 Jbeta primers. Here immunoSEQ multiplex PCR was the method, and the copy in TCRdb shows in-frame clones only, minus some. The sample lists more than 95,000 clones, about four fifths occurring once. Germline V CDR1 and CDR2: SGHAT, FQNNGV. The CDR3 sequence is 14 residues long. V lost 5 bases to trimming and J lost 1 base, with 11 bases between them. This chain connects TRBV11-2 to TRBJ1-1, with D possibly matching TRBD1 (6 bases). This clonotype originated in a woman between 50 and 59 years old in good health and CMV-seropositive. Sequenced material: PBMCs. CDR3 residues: CASSLQGSNTEAFF. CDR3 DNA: TGTGCCAGCAGCCTACAGGGATCGAACACTGAAGCTTTCTTT. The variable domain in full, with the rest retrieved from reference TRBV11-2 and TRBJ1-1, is EAGVAQSPRYKIIEKRQSVAFWCNPISGHATLYWYQQILGQGPKLLIQFQNNGVVDDSQLPKDRFSAERLKGVDSTLKIQPAKLEDSAVYLCASSLQGSNTEAFFGQGTRLTVV.